This TCR beta chain originates from a study of cytomegalovirus exposure and HLA in healthy donors. The PCR employed 60 Vbeta primers together with 13 Jbeta primers. Here immunoSEQ multiplex PCR was the method, and the copy in TCRdb shows in-frame clones only, minus some. The repertoire has about 100,000 clones, around 82% of them found once; the top ten carry under 4.5%. Remarks on this clone: What it recognizes is unknown.

The study's findings and limits: Many donors carried some public TCRs, although rarity characterized most TCR sequences.

Trimming cost V 4 bases and J 4 bases; bases outside gene matches: 10. The CDR3 loop spans 15 amino acids. CDR1 and CDR2 (germline): SEHNR, FQNEAQ (reference sequence). The sequenced sample consisted of PBMCs. This chain uses TRBV7-9 with TRBJ2-7; 7 nucleotides line up with TRBD1. The receptor was isolated from a woman aged 45-59 years in good health and CMV-seropositive. CDR3 bases: TGTGCCAGCAGCTCTCGGGACAGAGAACCTTACGAGCAGTACTTC. Translation: CASSSRDREPYEQYF. The full variable domain, with the rest looked up from reference TRBV7-9 and TRBJ2-7, is DTGVSQNPRHKITKRGQNVTFRCDPISEHNRLYWYRQTLGQGPEFLTYFQNEAQLEKSRLLSDRFSAERPKGSFSTLEIQRTEQGDSAMYLCASSSRDREPYEQYFGPGTRLTVT.